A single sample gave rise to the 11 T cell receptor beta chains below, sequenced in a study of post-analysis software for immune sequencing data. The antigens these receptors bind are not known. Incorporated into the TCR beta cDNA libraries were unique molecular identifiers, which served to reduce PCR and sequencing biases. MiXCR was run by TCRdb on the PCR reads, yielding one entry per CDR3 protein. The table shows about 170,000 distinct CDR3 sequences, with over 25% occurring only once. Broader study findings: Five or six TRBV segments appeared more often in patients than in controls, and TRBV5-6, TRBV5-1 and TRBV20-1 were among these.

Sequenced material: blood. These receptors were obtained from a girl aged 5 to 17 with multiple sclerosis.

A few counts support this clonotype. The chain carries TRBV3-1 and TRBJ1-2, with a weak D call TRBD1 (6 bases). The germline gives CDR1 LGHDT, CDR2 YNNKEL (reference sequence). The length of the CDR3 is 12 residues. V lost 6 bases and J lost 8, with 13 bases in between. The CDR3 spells CASSPGAGGYTF. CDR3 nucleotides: TGTGCCAGCAGTCCGGGGGCGGGAGGCTACACCTTC.

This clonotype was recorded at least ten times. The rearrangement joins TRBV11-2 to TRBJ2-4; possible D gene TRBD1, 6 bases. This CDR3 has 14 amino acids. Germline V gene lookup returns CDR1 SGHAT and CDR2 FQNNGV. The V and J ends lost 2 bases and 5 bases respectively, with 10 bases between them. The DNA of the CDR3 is TGTGCCAGCAGCTTATCAGGGGCTGAAAACATTCAGTACTTC. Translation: CASSLSGAENIQYF.

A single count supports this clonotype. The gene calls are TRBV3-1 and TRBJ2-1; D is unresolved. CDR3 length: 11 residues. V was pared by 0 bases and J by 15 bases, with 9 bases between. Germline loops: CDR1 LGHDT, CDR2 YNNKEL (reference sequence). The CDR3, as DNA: TGTGCCAGCAGCCAAGATGGTGCAGGGTTCTTC. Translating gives CASSQDGAGFF.

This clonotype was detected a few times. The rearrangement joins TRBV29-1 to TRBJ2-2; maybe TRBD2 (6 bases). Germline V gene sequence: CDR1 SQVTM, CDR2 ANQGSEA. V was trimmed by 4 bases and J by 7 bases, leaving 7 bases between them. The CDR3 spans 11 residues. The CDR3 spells CSVGGIGELFF. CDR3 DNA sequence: TGCAGCGTTGGCGGGATCGGGGAGCTGTTTTTT.

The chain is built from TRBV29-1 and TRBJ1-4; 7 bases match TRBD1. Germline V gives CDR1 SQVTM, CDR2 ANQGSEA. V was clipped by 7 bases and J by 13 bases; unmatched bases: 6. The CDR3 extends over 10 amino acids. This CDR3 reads CSALSGGLFF. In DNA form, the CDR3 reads TGCAGCGCCCTGTCAGGGGGACTGTTTTTT. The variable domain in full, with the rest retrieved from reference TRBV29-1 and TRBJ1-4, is SAVISQKPSRDICQRGTSLTIQCQVDSQVTMMFWYRQQPGQSLTLIATANQGSEATYESGFVIDKFPISRPNLTFSTLTVSNMSPEDSSIYLCSALSGGLFFGSGTQLSVL.

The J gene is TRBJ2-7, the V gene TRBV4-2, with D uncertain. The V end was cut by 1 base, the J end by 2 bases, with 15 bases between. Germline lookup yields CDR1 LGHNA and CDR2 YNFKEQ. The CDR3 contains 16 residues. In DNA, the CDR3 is TGTGCCAGCAGCCAAGTGGCGGAATTTCTCCCCTACGAGCAGTACTTC. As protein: CASSQVAEFLPYEQYF.

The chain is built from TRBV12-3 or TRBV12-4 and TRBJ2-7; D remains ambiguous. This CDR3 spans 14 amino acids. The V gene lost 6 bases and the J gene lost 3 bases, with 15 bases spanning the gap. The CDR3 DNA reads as TGTGCCAGCAGACACAGAGGAACCTTCTACGAGCAGTACTTC. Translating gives CASRHRGTFYEQYF.

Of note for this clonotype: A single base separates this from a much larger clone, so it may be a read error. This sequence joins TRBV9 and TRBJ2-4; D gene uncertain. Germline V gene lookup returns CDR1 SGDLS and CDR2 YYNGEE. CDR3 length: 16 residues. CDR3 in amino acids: CASNVDPQLAKNIQYF. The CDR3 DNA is TGTGCCAGCAACGTAGATCCCCAACTAGCCAAAAACATTCAGTACTTC. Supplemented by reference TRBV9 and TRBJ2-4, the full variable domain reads DSGVTQTPKHLITATGQRVTLRCSPRSGDLSVYWYQQSLDQGLQFLIQYYNGEERAKGNILERFSAQQFPDLHSELNLSSLELGDSALYFCASNVDPQLAKNIQYFGAGTRLSVL.

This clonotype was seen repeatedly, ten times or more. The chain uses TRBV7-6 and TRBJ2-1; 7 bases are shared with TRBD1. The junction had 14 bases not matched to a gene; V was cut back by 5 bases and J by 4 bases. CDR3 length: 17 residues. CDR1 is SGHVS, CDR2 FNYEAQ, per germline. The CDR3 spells CASSPSRTGFLYNEQFF. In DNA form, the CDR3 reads TGTGCCAGCAGCCCCTCCCGGACAGGCTTTTTGTACAATGAGCAGTTCTTC.

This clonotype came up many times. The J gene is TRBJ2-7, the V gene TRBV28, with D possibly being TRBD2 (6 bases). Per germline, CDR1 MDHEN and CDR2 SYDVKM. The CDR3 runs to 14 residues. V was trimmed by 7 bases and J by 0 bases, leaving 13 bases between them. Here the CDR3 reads CASTRMGGSYEQYF. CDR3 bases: TGTGCCAGCACCCGGATGGGGGGCTCCTACGAGCAGTACTTC.

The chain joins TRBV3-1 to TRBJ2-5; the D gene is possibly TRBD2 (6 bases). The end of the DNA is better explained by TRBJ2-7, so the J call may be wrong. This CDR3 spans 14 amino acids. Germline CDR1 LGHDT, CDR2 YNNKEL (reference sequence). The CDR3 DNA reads TGTGCCAGCAGGGCGCGGGACGGAGGTTTCGAGCAGTACTTC. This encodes CASRARDGGFEQYF.